The entry below describes one T cell receptor (beta chain). Only a few counts were recorded for this clone. The antigen it recognizes is unknown. Mouse gene names and germline sequences are used here. The read finishes 4 residues shy of the CDR3 end, and the germline J gene is used to complete it. These data originate in a study of CD8+ T cells in alopecia areata listed by TCRdb under 2018. Regarding the study in general: Skin from C3H/HeJ donors with spontaneous alopecia (about 6-13 months old) was grafted onto female C3H/HeJ recipients aged roughly 7-11 weeks. Scalp tissue and sorted CD4+ and CD8+ peripheral blood T cells from patchy and totalis/universalis alopecia areata patients and from healthy controls were covered by human TCRbeta sequencing. In both human patients and the C3H/HeJ mouse model, the study applied high-throughput TCRbeta sequencing to look at T cell clonal expansion in alopecia areata. TCRbeta CDR3 regions were amplified by immunoSEQ multiplex PCR using 35 Vbeta forward and 13 Jbeta reverse primers. Clonality in the scalp was compared among normal scalp (n=4), patchy alopecia areata scalp (n=8), and alopecia totalis/universalis scalp (n=8). RNA was extracted with the PAXgene miRNA kit for fixed scalp, the miRNeasy kit for PBMCs, and the RNeasy kit for mouse skin. Results the study describes overall, beyond this receptor: Lesional scalp, especially in alopecia totalis/universalis, showed higher clonality and more expanded CD8+ clones than normal scalp, suggesting antigenic drive. TCR sequences shared between patients were less clear than in mice, possibly partly because of HLA diversity in the patient population. Unlike mouse skin, where gammadelta T cells dominate, normal human skin contains resident alphabeta T cells that get sequenced too, which complicates analysis of the scalp TCR repertoire.

Pooled mouse cutaneous lymph node cells were stained for CD4, CD8alpha, NKG2D, NKG2ACE and other markers and were then sorted on a BD Influx. Library preparation was by the immunoSEQ multiplex PCR assay. For TCR sequencing, RNA was extracted from every sample and reverse transcribed into cDNA to serve as template. First-strand cDNA was synthesized with SuperScript III using a 2:1 mix of oligo-dT and random hexamers. A synthetic immune receptor repertoire was used to assess amplification bias, and residual bias was removed computationally. Libraries were sequenced on Illumina HiSeq with 60 bp reads covering the CDR3, read from J toward V. On the authors' methods: Raw reads were preprocessed to remove errors, and CDR3 was defined according to IMGT conventions as the region from the conserved cysteine to phenylalanine. Clonality was calculated as 1 minus Shannon entropy normalized by log2 of the number of productive unique TCRs. CD4 or CD8 identity of scalp clones was inferred by cross-referencing scalp TCRbeta sequences with sorted blood CD4 and CD8 repertoires. TCRdb limited this immuneACCESS table to in-frame rearrangements with V and J called. A share of clones is missing; checked studies link under half to unresolved V genes, and the rest is unexplained. The DNA gave D and trimming, while V, J and clone size come from that table. The table gives about 1,700 clones for this sample, with none occurring only once. The ten biggest clones cover about 40% of the sample.

The germline V gene encodes CDR1 FNHDT and CDR2 SITEND (reference sequence). The CDR3 runs 9 residues from the cysteine to the phenylalanine. The DNA covers only part of the CDR3, 15 bases in frame from base 1. The receptor's source is a C3H/HeJ mouse with alopecia areata. The strain's MHC haplotype is H2-k. The rearranged segments are TRBV19 and TRBJ1-1, and TRBD1 aligns with 7 junction nucleotides. The sequenced material came from CD8+ T cells sorted from a lymph node. The CDR3 bases that were read are TGTGCCGGGACAGCA. This encodes CAGTA. The CDR3 as a whole reads CAGTAEVFF.